The clone carrying this TCR beta chain was detected a few times. Its specificity is unknown. This sample stems from a study of T cell responses to AZD1222 COVID-19 vaccine. Study results and limitations: Across the whole spike, CD4 TCRs peaked at regions 160-218 and 743-854.

The repertoire was sequenced with immunoSEQ multiplex PCR; TCRdb's copy has only in-frame clones and lacks some. The top ten clones hold about 3.5% of a sample with about 110,000 clones, around 84% of them seen once. V was clipped by 3 bases and J by 6 bases, with 11 bases between them. This CDR3 has 13 amino acids. Germline CDR1 SNHLY, CDR2 FYNNEI. The sequence derives from an adult in good health. The source was peripheral blood, collected on day 0 of AZD1222 vaccination. The rearrangement links TRBV2 to TRBJ2-5; D remains unclear. DNA for the CDR3: TGTGCCAGCAGTGAGGGCAGGATGCAGACCCAGTACTTC. Its translation: CASSEGRMQTQYF.